This T cell receptor beta chain emerged from a study of blood T cells in healthy people across ages. For this clonotype: The antigen is undetermined.

Primers used in a second PCR of about 6 to 12 cycles were a sample-barcoded 5' primer and a J-beta primer mix. Every cDNA was tagged by a template-switch adaptor with 12 random nucleotides. TCRdb re-called the 5' RACE reads through MiXCR, storing one row per CDR3 protein. This table holds a few hundred thousand distinct CDR3 sequences, roughly 29% found once. Whole-study results and caveats: Whereas aged donors had fewer naive CD4+ cells, long-lived donors had more of them and higher diversity. A roughly linear age-dependent decrease characterized TCR beta diversity per million T cells.

The CDR3 contains 13 residues. Germline CDR1 and CDR2: MNHEY and SVGAGI. The V segment lost 7 bases and the J segment 4 bases; nucleotides outside the gene matches: 3. The genes are TRBV6-5 and TRBJ2-3, with 9 bases that match TRBD2. This sequence originates from a woman between 70 and 85 years old in good health. The sequencing sample was made of blood. As DNA, the CDR3 is TGTGCCAGCAATGAGCGGGAGGCAGATACGCAGTATTTT. Encoded protein: CASNEREADTQYF.